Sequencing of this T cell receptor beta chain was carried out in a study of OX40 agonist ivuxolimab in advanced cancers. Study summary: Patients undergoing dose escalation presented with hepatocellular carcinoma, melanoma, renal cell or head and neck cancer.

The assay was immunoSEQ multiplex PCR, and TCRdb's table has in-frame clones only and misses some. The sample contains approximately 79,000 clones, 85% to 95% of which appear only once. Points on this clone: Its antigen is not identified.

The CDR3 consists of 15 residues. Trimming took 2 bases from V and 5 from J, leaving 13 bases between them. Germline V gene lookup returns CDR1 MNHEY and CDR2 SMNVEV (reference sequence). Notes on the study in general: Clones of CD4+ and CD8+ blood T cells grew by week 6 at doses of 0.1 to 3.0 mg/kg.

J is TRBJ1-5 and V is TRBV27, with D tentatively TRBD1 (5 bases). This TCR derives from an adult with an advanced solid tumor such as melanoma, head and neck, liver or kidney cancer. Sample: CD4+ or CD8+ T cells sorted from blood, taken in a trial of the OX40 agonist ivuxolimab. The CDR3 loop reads CASSLLGRGDQPQHF. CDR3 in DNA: TGTGCCAGCAGTTTACTCGGACGGGGGGATCAGCCCCAGCATTTT.